This TCR beta chain was retrieved from a study of cytomegalovirus exposure and HLA in healthy donors. The PCR made use of 60 Vbeta and 13 Jbeta primers. TCRdb's copy holds only in-frame clones and misses some; the assay was immunoSEQ multiplex PCR. The data show about 150,000 clones, with less than 80% seen just once and under 2.5% held by the top ten. General study results and limits: Presence/absence results assume similar sequencing depth per donor, which may not hold. Later analysis identified several of the most significant clusters that appeared linked to common viral pathogens. Researchers catalogued some 160 TCR beta chains as cytomegalovirus-associated. Most sequenced TCRs were rare (though some public TCRs occurred in many donors).

For this clone: Its antigen is unidentified.

V was pared by 5 bases and J by 6 bases, with 16 bases between. The CDR3 is made up of 14 amino acids. CDR1 and CDR2 (germline): MDHEN, SYDVKM. Source material: PBMCs. V gene TRBV28 combines with J gene TRBJ1-2; D uncertain. The clonotype comes from a man aged 25 to 40 in good health and CMV-seronegative. The CDR3: CASSPRPPGDGYTF. The CDR3 bases are TGTGCCAGCAGTCCCCGGCCTCCCGGGGATGGCTACACCTTC.